The 29 T cell receptor beta chains below come from one sample, sequenced in a study of blood T cell repertoires in COVID-19. Assay used: immunoSEQ multiplex PCR; TCRdb lists only in-frame clones, some missing. Seen here are 150,000 or so clones, 70% to 90% observed once, and the top ten hold approximately 8%. Material: peripheral blood. The receptors were sampled from a woman aged 55-69 years with COVID-19, enrolled during active disease.

This rearrangement joins TRBV11-2 to TRBJ1-1; TRBD1 might be the D (5 bases). Germline CDR1 is SGHAT and CDR2 is FQNNGV. The CDR3 has 15 residues. Trimming pared 3 bases from V and 1 base from J, leaving 12 bases between. CDR3 protein: CASSLPGWRNTEAFF. In nucleotides, the CDR3 is TGTGCCAGCAGCTTGCCAGGGTGGCGGAACACTGAAGCTTTCTTT.

This chain links TRBV6-5 with TRBJ2-7; D perhaps matches TRBD1 (8 bases). CDR3 length equals 14 residues. The V gene lost 8 bases and the J gene lost 7 bases, with 21 bases spanning the gap. CDR1 and CDR2 (germline): MNHEY, SVGAGI. DNA of the CDR3: TGTGCCAGCGCTCCAACTGGACAGGGAGGGGAGCAGTACTTC. Translated, it gives CASAPTGQGGEQYF.

This clone was detected once. CDR3: CASSQYQRGAGELFF. The CDR3 nucleotides read TGCGCCAGCAGCCAATACCAGCGGGGGGCCGGGGAGCTGTTTTTT. The chain has TRBV4-1 and TRBJ2-2; TRBD2 aligns across 9 bases. The CDR3 is 15 amino acids. Germline CDR1 reads MGHRA; CDR2 reads YSYEKL. Trimming cost V 2 bases and J 6 bases; bases outside gene matches: 4.

The chain links TRBV13 to TRBJ2-3; TRBD2 matches 9 bases. Germline V CDR1 and CDR2: PRHDT, FYEKMQ (reference sequence). There are 16 residues in the CDR3. V lost 2 bases, J lost 4 bases, and 7 bases stayed unmatched. The CDR3 loop reads CASSLFSGSGADTQYF. In DNA form, the CDR3 reads TGTGCCAGCAGCTTATTTAGCGGGAGCGGCGCAGATACGCAGTATTTT.

This sequence joins TRBV27 and TRBJ2-2, with 12 bases lining up with TRBD2. After removal of 6 bases from V and 8 bases from J, the junction contained 13 bases not matched to a gene. Germline values: CDR1 MNHEY, CDR2 SMNVEV (reference sequence). The length of the CDR3 is 17 residues. The CDR3 DNA follows: TGTGCCAGCAGCCTGACTAGCGGGAGAAATACGGCGGGGGAGCTGTTTTTT. This encodes CASSLTSGRNTAGELFF.

J is TRBJ1-1 and V is TRBV3-1 (or the pseudogene TRBV3-2); D may be TRBD1 (6 bases). The germline V and J ends were trimmed by 1 base and 3 bases, with 12 bases remaining between them. The germline V gene has CDR1 LGHDT and CDR2 YNNKEL (reference sequence). The CDR3 sequence is 15 residues long. CDR3: CASSQVGGFYTEAFF. The CDR3 nucleotides read TGTGCCAGCAGCCAAGTTGGGGGCTTTTACACTGAAGCTTTCTTT.

This clone was seen once. DNA of the CDR3: TGTGCCAGCAGTGATAGCGGGGGGGCCCGGGCAGATACGCAGTATTTT. Its protein product is CASSDSGGARADTQYF. This chain connects TRBV6-4 to TRBJ2-3; 11 bases align to TRBD2. The CDR3 contains 16 residues. Germline V CDR1 and CDR2: MRHNA, SNTAGT. V dropped 3 bases and J dropped 4; count of bases not matched to a gene: 6.

This chain links TRBV7-8 with TRBJ1-1, with D hard to call. Per germline, CDR1 SGHVS and CDR2 FQNEAQ. Trimming removed 1 base at V and 0 bases at J, with 9 bases between. This CDR3 spans 15 amino acids. CDR3 coding DNA: TGTGCCAGCAGCTTAGAAGGGAGGGTGAACACTGAAGCTTTCTTT. It is translated as CASSLEGRVNTEAFF.

The V call is TRBV6-5, the J call TRBJ1-2, with TRBD1 as a possible D gene (5 bases). The CDR3 has 14 residues. In germline, CDR1 is MNHEY, CDR2 SVGAGI. V was cut by 3 bases and J by 9 bases, with 17 bases left in between. The CDR3 DNA follows: TGTGCCAGCAGTTATGGGGGGGAAAAGGTCAGCTACACCTTC. Residues: CASSYGGEKVSYTF.

A single count supports this clone. The CDR3 loop is CASSQGSSGGAADTQYF. As DNA, the CDR3 is TGTGCCAGCAGCCAAGGCTCTAGCGGGGGGGCAGCAGATACGCAGTATTTT. The rearrangement links TRBV4-2 to TRBJ2-3; 12 nucleotides align to TRBD2. Germline CDR1 LGHNA, CDR2 YNFKEQ. CDR3 length equals 17 residues. Trimming removed 1 base from V and 4 bases from J; junction bases left unmatched: 6.

The chain couples TRBV29-1 to TRBJ1-2; weak D call: TRBD1 (6 bases). Germline CDR1 reads SQVTM; CDR2 reads ANQGSEA. Trimming cost V 4 bases and J 8 bases, with 17 bases left between them. CDR3 length: 13 amino acids. The chain's CDR3 is CSVGDTGFYGYTF. The CDR3 DNA is TGCAGCGTTGGGGACACAGGGTTTTACGGCTACACCTTC. The variable domain in full, with the rest retrieved from reference TRBV29-1 and TRBJ1-2, is SAVISQKPSRDICQRGTSLTIQCQVDSQVTMMFWYRQQPGQSLTLIATANQGSEATYESGFVIDKFPISRPNLTFSTLTVSNMSPEDSSIYLCSVGDTGFYGYTFGSGTRLTVV.

The genes are TRBV4-1 and TRBJ1-4; perhaps TRBD1 as D (5 bases). Looked up from germline, CDR1 is MGHRA and CDR2 is YSYEKL. V lost 4 bases, J lost 1 base, and 16 bases lay in between. The CDR3 extends over 17 amino acids. CDR3 region: CASSPGRARKTNEKLFF. CDR3 bases: TGCGCCAGCAGCCCAGGGAGGGCCAGAAAAACTAATGAAAAACTGTTTTTT.

The rearrangement uses TRBV19 and TRBJ1-6; D not resolved. CDR3 length: 15 amino acids. Trimming cost V 3 bases and J 4 bases, with 10 bases left between them. Germline V lookup: CDR1 LNHDA, CDR2 SQIVND (reference sequence). Here the CDR3 reads CASSMESLYNSPLHF. The CDR3 nucleotides are TGTGCCAGTAGTATGGAGAGTCTGTATAATTCACCCCTCCACTTT.

This chain joins TRBV5-1 and TRBJ2-7, with D possibly TRBD2 on 5 matching bases. The CDR3 sequence is 13 residues long. The V end was cut by 2 bases, the J end by 1 base, with 7 bases between. CDR1 is SGHRS and CDR2 is YFSETQ in the germline V gene. Written as DNA, the CDR3 is TGCGCCAGCAGCTTCGGACTTTCCTACGAGCAGTACTTC. Protein sequence: CASSFGLSYEQYF.

The chain links TRBV29-1 to TRBJ2-7; D remains unclear. Trimming removed 4 bases at V and 0 bases at J, with 10 bases between. Germline CDR1 and CDR2: SQVTM and ANQGSEA. The CDR3 length is 13 residues. In DNA form, the CDR3 reads TGCAGCGTTGTGGCTAGAACCTCCTACGAGCAGTACTTC. Translated, it gives CSVVARTSYEQYF.

This chain connects TRBV3-1 (or the pseudogene TRBV3-2) to TRBJ1-1, with 8 positions matching TRBD1. J was trimmed by 0 bases and V by 4 bases; bases with no gene match: 7. The CDR3 runs to 16 residues. CDR1 LGHDT and CDR2 YNNKEL come from the germline V gene (reference sequence). The CDR3 coding sequence is TGTGCCAGCAGCCCTACAGGGGGGTACCTGAACACTGAAGCTTTCTTT. Its translation: CASSPTGGYLNTEAFF.

The rearrangement links TRBV7-9 to TRBJ1-1; D ambiguous. The CDR3 runs to 13 residues. The germline V gene encodes CDR1 SEHNR and CDR2 FQNEAQ (reference sequence). Trimming pared 2 bases from V and 6 bases from J, leaving 10 bases between. The CDR3 protein is CASSLSGPSEAFF. As DNA, the CDR3 is TGTGCCAGCAGCTTAAGTGGGCCATCTGAAGCTTTCTTT.

The V gene is TRBV20-1, the J gene TRBJ1-2, with unresolved D. V lost 3 bases and J 8 bases, leaving 10 bases between the germline ends. Germline CDR1 reads DFQATT; CDR2 reads SNEGSKA (reference sequence). This CDR3 comprises 11 residues. DNA of the CDR3: TGCAGTGCTAGTAAGAGAGCGGGCTACACCTTC. It codes for CSASKRAGYTF.

The gene calls are TRBV11-3 and TRBJ2-1; D is ambiguous. The germline V gene encodes CDR1 SGHNT and CDR2 YENEEA. V lost 1 base to trimming and J lost 7 bases, with 8 bases between them. The CDR3 consists of 13 residues. The CDR3 nucleotides are TGTGCCAGCAGCTTAGTTGGCAGGAATGAGCAGTTCTTC. Protein: CASSLVGRNEQFF.

The chain combines TRBV12-3 or TRBV12-4 with TRBJ1-1; TRBD1 agrees at 10 bases. Trimming took 6 bases from V and 7 from J; bases not matched to a gene: 5. The CDR3 totals 13 residues. The CDR3 bases are TGTGCCAGCAGAGGGACAGGGGTGGATGAAGCTTTCTTT. Translation gives CASRGTGVDEAFF.

CDR3 amino acids: CASSQERGSGNTIYF. The CDR3 DNA reads as TGTGCCAGCAGCCAAGAACGGGGTTCTGGAAACACCATATATTTT. The chain recombines TRBV3-1 (or the pseudogene TRBV3-2) with TRBJ1-3; unclear D gene. Trimming took off 0 bases at V and 1 base at J, with 7 bases between the two ends. The CDR3 sequence is 15 residues long. Germline V CDR1 and CDR2: LGHDT, YNNKEL (reference sequence).

The chain uses TRBV19 and TRBJ1-6; a possible D gene is TRBD1 (5 bases). Germline CDR1 and CDR2: LNHDA and SQIVND (reference sequence). Trimming shortened V by 10 bases and J by 8 bases, and 18 bases separated the two germline ends. The length of the CDR3 is 14 residues. CDR3 DNA sequence: TGTGCCACTGGGGAGGACACCTTGGATTCACCCCTCCACTTT. Amino acid sequence: CATGEDTLDSPLHF.

This clone was observed once. V is TRBV7-2 and J is TRBJ2-7; 8 bases are a match to TRBD2. The germline V gene encodes CDR1 SGHTA and CDR2 FQGNSA. The CDR3 has 16 residues. Unmatched junction bases numbered 7, after V lost 1 base and J lost 2 bases. In nucleotides, the CDR3 is TGTGCCAGCAGCTTAGAGGGCGGGGGGCCCGCCTACGAGCAGTACTTC. Its translation: CASSLEGGGPAYEQYF.

To note about this clone: Its ends do not fully match the called genes, so a read error is possible. The chain combines TRBV7-9 with TRBJ2-3; TRBD2 agrees at 7 bases. The CDR3 extends over 11 amino acids. Per the germline V gene, CDR1 is SEHNR and CDR2 is FQNEAQ (reference sequence). CDR3 nucleotide sequence: TGTGCCAGCAGCTTATCTAGCGGCCAACATTTT. Its protein is CASSLSSGQHF.

This sequence joins TRBV27 and TRBJ1-6, with D perhaps TRBD1 (6 bases). V lost 2 bases, J lost 8 bases, and 19 bases lay in between. The CDR3 length is 17 residues. The germline gives CDR1 MNHEY, CDR2 SMNVEV (reference sequence). The CDR3 is CASSLGQRGQWDSPLHF. The CDR3 nucleotides read TGTGCCAGCAGTTTAGGTCAGAGGGGACAATGGGATTCACCCCTCCACTTT.

V is TRBV27 and J is TRBJ2-2; the match to TRBD1 covers 8 bases. The CDR3 has 15 amino acids. V lost 3 bases and J lost 7; bases outside the gene matches: 7. Germline V lookup: CDR1 MNHEY, CDR2 SMNVEV (reference sequence). The CDR3 nucleotides are TGTGCCAGCAGTTTTAGGACAGGGTGGGGCGGGGAGCTGTTTTTT. Translated: CASSFRTGWGGELFF.

V is TRBV5-1 and J is TRBJ2-3; 9 bases fit TRBD2. CDR3 length equals 15 residues. With 3 bases clipped from V and 3 bases from J, the junction kept 5 bases outside the gene matches. Germline V gene sequence: CDR1 SGHRS, CDR2 YFSETQ. As DNA, the CDR3 is TGCGCCAGCAGCTCACCTAGCGGGGTAACAGATACGCAGTATTTT. As protein: CASSSPSGVTDTQYF. Using reference TRBV5-1 and TRBJ2-3 for the parts outside the CDR3, the full variable domain is KAGVTQTPRYLIKTRGQQVTLSCSPISGHRSVSWYQQTPGQGLQFLFEYFSETQRNKGNFPGRFSGRQFSNSRSEMNVSTLELGDSALYLCASSSPSGVTDTQYFGPGTRLTVL.

This clone showed up just a few times. The chain has TRBV28 and TRBJ1-1; D not resolved. CDR1 is MDHEN and CDR2 is SYDVKM in the germline V gene. CDR3 length equals 14 residues. Trimming pared 3 bases from V and 3 bases from J, leaving 11 bases between. CDR3 coding DNA: TGTGCCAGCAGTTTTAAGAGGGCGGACACTGAAGCTTTCTTT. Its translation: CASSFKRADTEAFF.

This clone was observed once. The chain is built from TRBV27 and TRBJ2-3; the D gene is possibly TRBD2 (5 bases). CDR1 is MNHEY, CDR2 SMNVEV, per germline (reference sequence). The CDR3 totals 13 residues. The V end lost 5 bases, the J end lost 3 bases, and 9 bases lay between the germline ends. For the CDR3, the DNA is TGTGCCAGCAGTCCCCGGGGTACAGATACGCAGTATTTT. Protein: CASSPRGTDTQYF.